This T cell receptor (beta chain) was found in a study of blood T cell repertoires in COVID-19. About the research overall: The analysed material was cDNA or gDNA that came from T cells, B-cell-depleted T cells, or PBMCs.

Trimming took 5 bases from V and 5 from J, leaving 15 bases between them. The CDR3 loop spans 14 amino acids. The germline V gene encodes CDR1 MNHEY and CDR2 SVGAGI. TCRdb's table, derived via immunoSEQ multiplex PCR, lists solely in-frame clones and lacks some. This repertoire shows 150,000 to 200,000 clones, around 92% found once; its top ten account for about 4.8%. The sequence was obtained from a man under 40 with COVID-19, enrolled during active disease. Sequenced material: peripheral blood. The chain couples TRBV6-5 to TRBJ2-5, with D possibly matching TRBD2 (6 bases). CDR3 residues: CASSQMDGGETQYF. In DNA form, the CDR3 reads TGTGCCAGCAGTCAAATGGATGGGGGGGAGACCCAGTACTTC.